This T cell receptor (beta chain) is drawn from a study of cytotoxic CD8 clonotypes in ibrutinib-treated CLL. With sequencing, the targeted depth ranged from 1 in 200,000 to 1 in 1 million T cells. The method was immunoSEQ multiplex PCR; TCRdb's version includes in-frame clones alone and lacks a portion of them. The data hold over 140,000 clones, with 75% to 85% observed a single time. Comment on this clone: Its antigen is unidentified.

Study-wide results and limits: Higher circulating CD8+ T-cell counts strongly accompanied higher baseline clonality, above age-matched healthy donors. Contraction or stability on treatment was seen for public clonotypes, which were uncommon.

The germline gives CDR1 MDHEN, CDR2 SYDVKM. The CDR3 spans 14 residues. Trimming took 5 bases from V and 2 from J; bases not matched to a gene: 6. The chain carries TRBV28 and TRBJ2-7; 7 bases agree with TRBD2. This TCR was recovered from a human donor with chronic lymphocytic leukemia. Specimen: PBMCs, collected after 36 months of ibrutinib treatment. CDR3 amino acids: CASSRRGTAYEQYF. The DNA of the CDR3 is TGTGCCAGCAGTAGGCGGGGGACGGCCTACGAGCAGTACTTC.